Given below is one T cell receptor beta chain in context. This clonotype was seen at least ten times. Its antigen is still unknown. Per-nucleotide qualities are absent, and no much larger clonotype sits a single base away. These data originate in a study of CD8+CD57+ T cells in acquired aplastic anemia (dated by TCRdb to 2016 to 2019). Context from the whole study: Extracted DNA from sorted CD4+ and CD8+ cells averaged around 3.3 ug, ranging from roughly 0.2 to 30 ug. CD8+CD57+ expansion was defined as frequency above the mean frequency observed in healthy subjects.

Genomic DNA was used as template for profiling of TCR beta VDJ combinations and CDR3 sequences. An Illumina HiSeq 2000 was the platform used for TCR repertoire sequencing. Regarding the original processing steps: TRBV/TRBJ rearrangement plots, CDR3 size and DJ length profiles, and Simpson's diversity index were used to assess repertoires. The most abundant DNA sequence in the deep sequencing data was defined as the immunodominant clone. CDR3 amino acid sequences were checked for sharing across subjects and were also compared against the VDJdb database and published repertoires. TCRdb trimmed the raw reads at Q25, called clones with MiXCR and kept productive beta chains. Each CDR3 protein appears once, grouped with its most common genes and DNA. In this record, the V and J calls reflect TCRdb's handling and not the investigators' own analysis. The sample data list approximately 120,000 distinct CDR3 sequences, and 40% of these were observed just once. The top ten clonotypes cover around 2.7% of the sample.

The germline V gene provides CDR1 SNHLY and CDR2 FYNNEI. Measured from the cysteine to the phenylalanine, the CDR3 is 14 residues long. Only the CDR3 portion is preserved as DNA: 42 bases, with reading frame beginning at the first base. The germline V end is reduced by 4 bases and the J end by 0 bases; junction bases left unmatched: 2. Study-wide conclusions, independent of this receptor: Patients and healthy controls showed no significant difference in CD8+ Simpson's diversity (P=0.060). Although under 35 CD8+ CDR3 sequences were shared by patients and controls, these sequences appeared highly expressed in patients and within the immunodominant clones of patients.

The patients picked for sequencing were ones in whom flow cytometry had shown an expansion of CD8+CD57+ cells. Severe acquired aplastic anemia was diagnosed in all patients according to International Study of Aplastic Anemia and Agranulocytosis and Camitta criteria. At the time blood was sampled, none of the patients had received any therapy. The study deep-sequenced TCR repertoires of sorted CD4+ and CD8+ blood T cells from severe aplastic anemia patients and healthy subjects. Patients were enrolled in the USA under clinicaltrials.gov protocols 00001620, 01623167, 00001397, 00071045, 00081523 and 00961064. Ficoll-Paque density gradient centrifugation was used to isolate peripheral blood mononuclear cells. Before DNA extraction, CD4+ and CD8+ T cells were sorted by FACS or by magnetic beads.

The sequencing sample was made of sorted CD4+, CD8+, or CD8+CD57+ T cells (not recorded which) from PBMCs. This chain is built from TRBV2 and TRBJ1-1, and 7 junction bases match TRBD1. The TCR comes from a human donor with aplastic anemia. CDR3 protein: CASSGDRMNTEAFF. The base sequence is TGTGCCAGCAGTGGGGACAGAATGAACACTGAAGCTTTCTTT.